The source of this TCR beta chain is a study of breast tumors, draining lymph nodes, adjacent tissues. General study results and limits: Tumors had less TCR diversity than lymph nodes, more than nontumor tissue. That most tumor T cells come from lymph nodes remained unproven. Most tumor T cells seemingly derive from lymph node, then expand in tumor. Tumor and nontumor repertoires were significantly more similar in luminal-like than in basal-like breast cancer.

The CDR3 covers 16 residues. Germline values: CDR1 SNHLY, CDR2 FYNNEI. The trim removed 4 bases at V and 3 bases at J, leaving 5 bases unmatched. Ten or more counts support this clonotype. Its specificity is unknown. The lymph nodes were axillary draining lymph nodes from breast cancer patients. TCRdb reanalysed the multiplex PCR reads using MiXCR and keeps one entry per CDR3 protein. This repertoire shows some 100,000 distinct CDR3 sequences, 21% found once; its top ten account for less than 1.5%. The sequence came from a female donor with breast cancer. Some clones in this sample may be carry-over from other donors' samples. The sequenced sample consisted of axillary lymph node tissue. The chain uses TRBV2 and TRBJ1-5, with TRBD1 matching 11 bases. CDR3 protein: CASSGGTGGPNQPQHF. The CDR3 coding sequence is TGTGCCAGCAGTGGGGGGACAGGGGGTCCCAATCAGCCCCAGCATTTT. The full variable domain, rest sourced from reference TRBV2 and TRBJ1-5, is EPEVTQTPSHQVTQMGQEVILRCVPISNHLYFYWYRQILGQKVEFLVSFYNNEISEKSEIFDDQFSVERPDGSNFTLKIRSTKLEDSAMYFCASSGGTGGPNQPQHFGDGTRLSIL.